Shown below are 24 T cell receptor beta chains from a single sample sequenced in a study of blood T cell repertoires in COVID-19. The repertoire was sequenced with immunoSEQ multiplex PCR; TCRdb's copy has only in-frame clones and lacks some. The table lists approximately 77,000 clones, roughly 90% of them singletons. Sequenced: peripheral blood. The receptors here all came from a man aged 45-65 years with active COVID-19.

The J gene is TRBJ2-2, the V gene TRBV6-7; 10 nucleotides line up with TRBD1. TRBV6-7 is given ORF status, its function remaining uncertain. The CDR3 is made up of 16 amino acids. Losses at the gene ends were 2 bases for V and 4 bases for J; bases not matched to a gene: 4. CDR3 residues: CASSYEGQGCTGELFF. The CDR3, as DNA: TGTGCCAGCAGTTACGAGGGACAGGGGTGCACCGGGGAGCTGTTTTTT.

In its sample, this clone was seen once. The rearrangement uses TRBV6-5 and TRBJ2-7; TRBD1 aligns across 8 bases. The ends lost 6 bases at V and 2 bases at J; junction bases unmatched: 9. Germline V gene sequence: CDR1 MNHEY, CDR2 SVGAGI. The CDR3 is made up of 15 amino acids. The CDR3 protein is CASRLQGTGTYEQYF. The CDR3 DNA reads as TGTGCCAGCAGACTGCAAGGGACAGGCACCTACGAGCAGTACTTC.

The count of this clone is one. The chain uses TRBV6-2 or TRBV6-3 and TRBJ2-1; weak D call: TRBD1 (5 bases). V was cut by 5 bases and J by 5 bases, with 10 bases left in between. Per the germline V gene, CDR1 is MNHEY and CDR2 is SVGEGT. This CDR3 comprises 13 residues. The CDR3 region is CASSHRQNNEQFF. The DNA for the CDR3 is TGTGCCAGCAGTCACCGACAGAACAATGAGCAGTTCTTC.

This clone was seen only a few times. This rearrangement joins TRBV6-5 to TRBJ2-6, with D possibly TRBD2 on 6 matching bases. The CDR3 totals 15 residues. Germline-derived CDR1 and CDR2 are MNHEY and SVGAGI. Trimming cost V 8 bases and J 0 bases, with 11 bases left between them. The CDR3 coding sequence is TGTGCCAGCGGGGTGCGGGGCTCTGGGGCCAACGTCCTGACTTTC. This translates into CASGVRGSGANVLTF.

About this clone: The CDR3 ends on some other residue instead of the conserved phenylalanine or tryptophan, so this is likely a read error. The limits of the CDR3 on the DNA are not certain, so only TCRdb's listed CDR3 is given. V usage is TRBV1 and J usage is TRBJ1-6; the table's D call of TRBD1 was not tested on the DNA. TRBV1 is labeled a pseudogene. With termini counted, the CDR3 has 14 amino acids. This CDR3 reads CTSSQDAGTGTRVR.

In nucleotides, the CDR3 is TGTGCCAGCAGTTCCACAGCGGGACTAGCGTGGAATGAGCAGTTCTTC. This codes for CASSSTAGLAWNEQFF. The chain uses TRBV28 and TRBJ2-1; 10 bases match TRBD2. The germline V gene has CDR1 MDHEN and CDR2 SYDVKM. The CDR3 totals 16 residues. The ends lost 4 bases at V and 7 bases at J; junction bases unmatched: 10.

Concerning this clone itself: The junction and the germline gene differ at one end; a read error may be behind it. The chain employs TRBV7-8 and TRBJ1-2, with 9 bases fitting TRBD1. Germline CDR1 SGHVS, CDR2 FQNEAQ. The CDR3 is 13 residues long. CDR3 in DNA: TGTGCCAGCAGCCGACGGACAGGGGAGGACGGGGCCTTC. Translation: CASSRRTGEDGAF.

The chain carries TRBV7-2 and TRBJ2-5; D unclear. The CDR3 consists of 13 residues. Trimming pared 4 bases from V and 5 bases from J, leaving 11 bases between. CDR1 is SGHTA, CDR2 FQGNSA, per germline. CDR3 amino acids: CASSSQVRETQYF. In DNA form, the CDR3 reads TGTGCCAGCAGCTCCCAAGTCCGGGAGACCCAGTACTTC.

This CDR3 is CATSDFSQRYGYTF. The CDR3 DNA is TGTGCCACCAGTGATTTCAGCCAGCGTTATGGCTACACCTTC. This chain links TRBV24-1 with TRBJ1-2, with D unclear. V was shortened by 1 base and J by 5 bases, with 10 bases between the two germline ends. CDR3 length: 14 residues. In germline, CDR1 is KGHDR, CDR2 SFDVKD.

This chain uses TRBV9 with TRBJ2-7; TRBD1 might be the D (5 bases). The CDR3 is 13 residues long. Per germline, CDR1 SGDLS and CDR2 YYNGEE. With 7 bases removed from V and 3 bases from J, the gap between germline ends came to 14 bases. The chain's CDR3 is CASGKGPRYEQYF. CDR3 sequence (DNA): TGTGCCAGCGGAAAGGGGCCGCGCTACGAGCAGTACTTC.

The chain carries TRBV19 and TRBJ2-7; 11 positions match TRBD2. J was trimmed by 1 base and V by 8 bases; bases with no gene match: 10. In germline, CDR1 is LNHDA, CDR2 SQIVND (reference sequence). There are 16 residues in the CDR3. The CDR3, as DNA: TGTGCCAGTGGAAGCCGTACTAGCGGGAGATCCTACGAGCAGTACTTC. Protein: CASGSRTSGRSYEQYF.

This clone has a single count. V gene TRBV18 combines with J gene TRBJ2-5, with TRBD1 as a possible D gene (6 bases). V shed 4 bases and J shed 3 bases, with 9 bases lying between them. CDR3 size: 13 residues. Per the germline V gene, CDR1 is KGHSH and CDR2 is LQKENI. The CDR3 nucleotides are TGTGCCAGCTCACGGACAGAAGAAGAGACCCAGTACTTC. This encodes CASSRTEEETQYF.

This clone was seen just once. The CDR3 region is CAWSVLYSPGYTF. The CDR3 coding sequence is TGTGCCTGGAGTGTACTTTACTCCCCGGGCTACACCTTC. This chain joins TRBV30 and TRBJ1-2, with unresolved D. The CDR3 covers 13 residues. Germline V lookup: CDR1 GTSNPN, CDR2 SVGIG (reference sequence). V gave up 0 bases and J gave up 8 bases, with 13 bases separating them. The variable domain in full, completed from reference TRBV30 and TRBJ1-2, reads SQTIHQWPATLVQPVGSPLSLECTVEGTSNPNLYWYRQAAGRGLQLLFYSVGIGQISSEVPQNLSASRPQDRQFILSSKKLLLSDSGFYLCAWSVLYSPGYTFGSGTRLTVV.

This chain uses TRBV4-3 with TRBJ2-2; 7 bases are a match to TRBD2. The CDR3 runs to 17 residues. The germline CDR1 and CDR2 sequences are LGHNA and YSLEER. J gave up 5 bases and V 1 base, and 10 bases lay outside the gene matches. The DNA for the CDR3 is TGCGCCAGCAGCCAAGGGGGGGGTGTAAGAGGTACCGGGGAGCTGTTTTTT. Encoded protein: CASSQGGGVRGTGELFF.

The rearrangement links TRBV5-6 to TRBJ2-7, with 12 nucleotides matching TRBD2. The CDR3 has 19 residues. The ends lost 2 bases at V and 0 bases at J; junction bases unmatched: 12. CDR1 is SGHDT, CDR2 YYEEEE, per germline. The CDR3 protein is CASSFPTSGGSPSSYEQYF. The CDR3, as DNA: TGTGCCAGCAGCTTCCCAACTAGCGGGGGGTCCCCGAGCTCCTACGAGCAGTACTTC.

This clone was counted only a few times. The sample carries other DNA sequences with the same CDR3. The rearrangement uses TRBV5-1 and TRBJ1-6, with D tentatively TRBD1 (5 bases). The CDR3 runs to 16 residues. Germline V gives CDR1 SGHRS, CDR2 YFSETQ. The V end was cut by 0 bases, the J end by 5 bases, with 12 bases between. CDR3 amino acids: CASSLVQGGDNSPLHF. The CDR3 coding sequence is TGCGCCAGCAGCTTGGTTCAGGGAGGGGATAATTCACCCCTCCACTTT.

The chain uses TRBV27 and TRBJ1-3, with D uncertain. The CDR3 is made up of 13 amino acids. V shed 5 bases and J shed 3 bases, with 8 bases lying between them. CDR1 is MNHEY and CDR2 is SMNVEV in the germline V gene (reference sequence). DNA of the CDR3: TGTGCCAGCAGTCCCCGGGGTGGAAACACCATATATTTT. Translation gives CASSPRGGNTIYF.

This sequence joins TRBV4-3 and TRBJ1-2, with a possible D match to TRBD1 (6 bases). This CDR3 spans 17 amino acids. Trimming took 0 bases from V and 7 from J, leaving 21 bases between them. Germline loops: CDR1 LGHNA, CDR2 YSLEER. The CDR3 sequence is CASSQDMGAGGRPGYTF. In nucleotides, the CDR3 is TGCGCCAGCAGCCAAGATATGGGAGCCGGGGGGCGTCCTGGCTACACCTTC.

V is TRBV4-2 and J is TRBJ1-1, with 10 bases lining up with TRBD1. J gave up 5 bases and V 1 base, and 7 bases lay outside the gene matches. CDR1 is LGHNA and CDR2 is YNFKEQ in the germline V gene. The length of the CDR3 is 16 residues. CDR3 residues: CASSQGVDRGRTEAFF. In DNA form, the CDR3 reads TGTGCCAGCAGCCAAGGCGTAGACAGGGGGCGGACTGAAGCTTTCTTT.

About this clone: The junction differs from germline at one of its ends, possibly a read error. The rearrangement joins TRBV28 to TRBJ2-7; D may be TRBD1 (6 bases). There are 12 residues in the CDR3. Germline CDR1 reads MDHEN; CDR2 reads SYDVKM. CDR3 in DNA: TGTGCCAGCAGTTCCCCCGACAGGCCCCTAAACTTC. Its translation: CASSSPDRPLNF.

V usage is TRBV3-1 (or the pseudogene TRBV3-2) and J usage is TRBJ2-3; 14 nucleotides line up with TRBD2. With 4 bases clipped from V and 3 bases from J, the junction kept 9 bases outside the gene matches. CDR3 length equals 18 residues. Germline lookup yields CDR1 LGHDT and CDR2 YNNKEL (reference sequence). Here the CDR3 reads CASSPGLAGVGQTDTQYF. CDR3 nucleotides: TGTGCCAGCAGCCCGGGACTAGCGGGGGTGGGTCAGACAGATACGCAGTATTTT.

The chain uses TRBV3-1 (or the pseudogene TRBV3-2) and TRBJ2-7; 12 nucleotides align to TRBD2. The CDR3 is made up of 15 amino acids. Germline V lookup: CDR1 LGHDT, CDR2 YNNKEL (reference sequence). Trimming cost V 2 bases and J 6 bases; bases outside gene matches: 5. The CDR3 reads CASSQQTSGSREQYF. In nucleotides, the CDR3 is TGTGCCAGCAGCCAACAGACTAGCGGGAGCCGCGAGCAGTACTTC.

Here the CDR3 DNA reads TGTGCCAGCAGCCAAGGGACAGGGTACGAGCAGTACTTC. It yields the protein CASSQGTGYEQYF. The chain carries TRBV7-2 and TRBJ2-7; 9 nucleotides match TRBD1. CDR1 and CDR2 from the germline V gene are SGHTA and FQGNSA. The CDR3 covers 13 residues. The junction had 3 bases not matched to a gene; V was cut back by 5 bases and J by 4 bases.

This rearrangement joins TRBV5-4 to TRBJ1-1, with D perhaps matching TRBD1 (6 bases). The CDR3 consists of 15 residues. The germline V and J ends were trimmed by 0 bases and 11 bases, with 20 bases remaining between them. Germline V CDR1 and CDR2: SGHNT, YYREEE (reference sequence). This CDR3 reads CASSLETGGEVAAFF. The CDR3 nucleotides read TGTGCCAGCAGCTTGGAGACGGGGGGCGAGGTGGCGGCTTTCTTT.